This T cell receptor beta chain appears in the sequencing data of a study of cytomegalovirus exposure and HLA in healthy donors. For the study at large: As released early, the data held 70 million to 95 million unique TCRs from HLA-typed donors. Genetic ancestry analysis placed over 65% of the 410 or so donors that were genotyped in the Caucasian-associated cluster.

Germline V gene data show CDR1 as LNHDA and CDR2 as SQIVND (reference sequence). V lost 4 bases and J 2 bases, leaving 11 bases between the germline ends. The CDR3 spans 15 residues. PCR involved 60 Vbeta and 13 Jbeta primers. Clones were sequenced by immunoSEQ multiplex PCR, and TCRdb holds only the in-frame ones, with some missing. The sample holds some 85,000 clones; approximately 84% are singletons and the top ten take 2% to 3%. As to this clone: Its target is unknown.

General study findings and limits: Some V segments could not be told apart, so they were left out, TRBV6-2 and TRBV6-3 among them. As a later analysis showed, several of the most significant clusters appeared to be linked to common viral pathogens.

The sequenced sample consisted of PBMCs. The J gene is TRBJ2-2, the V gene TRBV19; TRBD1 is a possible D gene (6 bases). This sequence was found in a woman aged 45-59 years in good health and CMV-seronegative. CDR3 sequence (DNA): TGTGCCAGTAGTAAGCCTGGGACAAACACCGGGGAGCTGTTTTTT. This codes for CASSKPGTNTGELFF.